The rows below give T cell receptor beta chains drawn from one sample of a study of T cell responses to AZD1222 COVID-19 vaccine. TCRdb's table, derived via immunoSEQ multiplex PCR, lists solely in-frame clones and lacks some. The repertoire holds around 200,000 clones, with 88% as singletons. The sample consisted of peripheral blood, taken on day 0 of AZD1222 vaccination. All receptors come from an adult in good health. The CDR3 runs from the conserved cysteine through the conserved F or W. The D gene is left open where the match is weak. A clone size is listed for some rows: how often the clone was seen (once, few, many), or a class if it is expanded.

J: TRBJ1-4
D: .
size: .
V: TRBV11-2
DNA: TGTGCCAGCAGCCAGGGACGGGGAGCAACTAATGAAAAACTGTTTTTT
CDR3: CASSQGRGATNEKLFF

J: TRBJ1-4
D: .
size: .
V: TRBV4-3
DNA: TGCGCCAGCAGCCAGGGGCCCGATAAGAGGTTGAGGAGTAATGAAAAACTGTTTTTT
CDR3: CASSQGPDKRLRSNEKLFF

J: TRBJ1-3
D: .
size: .
V: TRBV9
DNA: TGTGCCAGCAGCGTAGGCCCTAGCCACCTCACCTCTGGAAACACCATATATTTT
CDR3: CASSVGPSHLTSGNTIYF

J: TRBJ2-1
D: TRBD2
size: once
V: TRBV6-6
DNA: TGTGCCAGCAGATTTAGCGGGGACCACAATGAGCAGTTCTTC
CDR3: CASRFSGDHNEQFF

J: TRBJ2-2
D: .
size: .
V: TRBV5-1
DNA: TGCGCCAGCAGCTTGGCCAGGTTATCGAACACCGGGGAGCTGTTTTTT
CDR3: CASSLARLSNTGELFF

J: TRBJ1-2
D: .
size: .
V: TRBV6-5
DNA: TGTGCCAGCAACCCAAGGGGGGCTGGAGGCTACACCTTC
CDR3: CASNPRGAGGYTF

J: TRBJ2-1
D: TRBD2
size: .
V: TRBV5-4
DNA: TGTGCCAGCAGCCTGACTAGCGGGGGAACCAATGAGCAGTTCTTC
CDR3: CASSLTSGGTNEQFF

J: TRBJ1-2
D: TRBD1
size: .
V: TRBV23-1
DNA: TGCGCCAGCACACCAGACAGGGGGCGAATGGGTGGCTACACCTTC
CDR3: CASTPDRGRMGGYTF

J: TRBJ2-5
D: TRBD2
size: .
V: TRBV4-2
DNA: TGTGCCAGCAGCCACCCCGGGCGGGAGGGGACCCAGTACTTC
CDR3: CASSHPGREGTQYF

J: TRBJ2-5
D: TRBD1
size: .
V: TRBV14
DNA: TGTGCCAGCAGCCAAGTGTGGGACAGGCTGGAGTCCCAGTACTTC
CDR3: CASSQVWDRLESQYF

J: TRBJ2-7
D: .
size: .
V: TRBV19
DNA: TGTGCCAGTAGTACCGGCCGGACCTTCGAGCAGTACTTC
CDR3: CASSTGRTFEQYF

J: TRBJ1-4
D: .
size: once
V: TRBV6-5
DNA: TGTGCCAGCAAGGGGACAAGTGCAACTAATGAAAAACTGTTTTTT
CDR3: CASKGTSATNEKLFF

J: TRBJ2-7
D: .
size: once
V: TRBV9
DNA: TGTGCCAGCAGCGTAGGACTCGGGCCCTACGAGCAGTACTTC
CDR3: CASSVGLGPYEQYF

J: TRBJ2-7
D: .
size: .
V: TRBV2
DNA: TGTGCCAGCAGTGCAGGGTTTAAGATCGAGCAGTACTTC
CDR3: CASSAGFKIEQYF

J: TRBJ2-5
D: TRBD2
size: .
V: TRBV6-5
DNA: TGTGCCAGCAGAATAGCGGGCGCACAAGAGACCCAGTACTTC
CDR3: CASRIAGAQETQYF

J: TRBJ1-4
D: .
size: .
V: TRBV5-1
DNA: TGCGCCAGCGGGATGGCCCCCGCTAGCGAAAAACTGTTTTTT
CDR3: CASGMAPASEKLFF

J: TRBJ2-7
D: .
size: .
V: TRBV7-3
DNA: TGTGCCAGCAGCCTAGACCGGGGGCTCTCCTACGAGCAGTACTTC
CDR3: CASSLDRGLSYEQYF

J: TRBJ2-3
D: .
size: .
V: TRBV5-4
DNA: TGTGCCAGCAGCCCCCCGGGGCTAGGGGGAGATACGCAGTATTTT
CDR3: CASSPPGLGGDTQYF

J: TRBJ2-7
D: TRBD1
size: .
V: TRBV6-5
DNA: TGTGCCAGCACACGGACAGGGGCAGCCTACGAGCAGTACTTC
CDR3: CASTRTGAAYEQYF

J: TRBJ1-1
D: .
size: .
V: TRBV10-2
DNA: TGCGCCAGCAGTGAGTCGATAGGTGGGTCTGAAGCTTTCTTT
CDR3: CASSESIGGSEAFF

J: TRBJ2-7
D: .
size: .
V: TRBV11-3
DNA: TGTGCCAGCAGCTTAACGGGGGAAGGCGAGCAGTACTTC
CDR3: CASSLTGEGEQYF

J: TRBJ1-5
D: .
size: .
V: TRBV6-6
DNA: TGTGCCAGCAGACCGTCCGAGGGCAATCAGCCCCAGCATTTT
CDR3: CASRPSEGNQPQHF

J: TRBJ2-2
D: TRBD1
size: .
V: TRBV7-2
DNA: TGTGCCAGCAGGACACAGGGGAAGAACACCGGGGAGCTGTTTTTT
CDR3: CASRTQGKNTGELFF